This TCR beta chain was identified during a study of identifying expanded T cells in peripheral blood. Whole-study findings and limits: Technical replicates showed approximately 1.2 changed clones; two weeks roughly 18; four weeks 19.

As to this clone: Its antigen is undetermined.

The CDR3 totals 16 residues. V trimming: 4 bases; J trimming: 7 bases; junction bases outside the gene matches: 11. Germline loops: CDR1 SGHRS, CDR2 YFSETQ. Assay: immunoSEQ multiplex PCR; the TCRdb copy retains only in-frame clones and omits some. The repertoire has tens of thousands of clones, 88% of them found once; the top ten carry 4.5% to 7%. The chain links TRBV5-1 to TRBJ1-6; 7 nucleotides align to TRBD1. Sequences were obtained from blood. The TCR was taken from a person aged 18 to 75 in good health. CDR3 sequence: CASSPTTGTPNSPLHF. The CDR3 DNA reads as TGCGCCAGCAGCCCGACGACAGGGACCCCGAATTCACCCCTCCACTTT.